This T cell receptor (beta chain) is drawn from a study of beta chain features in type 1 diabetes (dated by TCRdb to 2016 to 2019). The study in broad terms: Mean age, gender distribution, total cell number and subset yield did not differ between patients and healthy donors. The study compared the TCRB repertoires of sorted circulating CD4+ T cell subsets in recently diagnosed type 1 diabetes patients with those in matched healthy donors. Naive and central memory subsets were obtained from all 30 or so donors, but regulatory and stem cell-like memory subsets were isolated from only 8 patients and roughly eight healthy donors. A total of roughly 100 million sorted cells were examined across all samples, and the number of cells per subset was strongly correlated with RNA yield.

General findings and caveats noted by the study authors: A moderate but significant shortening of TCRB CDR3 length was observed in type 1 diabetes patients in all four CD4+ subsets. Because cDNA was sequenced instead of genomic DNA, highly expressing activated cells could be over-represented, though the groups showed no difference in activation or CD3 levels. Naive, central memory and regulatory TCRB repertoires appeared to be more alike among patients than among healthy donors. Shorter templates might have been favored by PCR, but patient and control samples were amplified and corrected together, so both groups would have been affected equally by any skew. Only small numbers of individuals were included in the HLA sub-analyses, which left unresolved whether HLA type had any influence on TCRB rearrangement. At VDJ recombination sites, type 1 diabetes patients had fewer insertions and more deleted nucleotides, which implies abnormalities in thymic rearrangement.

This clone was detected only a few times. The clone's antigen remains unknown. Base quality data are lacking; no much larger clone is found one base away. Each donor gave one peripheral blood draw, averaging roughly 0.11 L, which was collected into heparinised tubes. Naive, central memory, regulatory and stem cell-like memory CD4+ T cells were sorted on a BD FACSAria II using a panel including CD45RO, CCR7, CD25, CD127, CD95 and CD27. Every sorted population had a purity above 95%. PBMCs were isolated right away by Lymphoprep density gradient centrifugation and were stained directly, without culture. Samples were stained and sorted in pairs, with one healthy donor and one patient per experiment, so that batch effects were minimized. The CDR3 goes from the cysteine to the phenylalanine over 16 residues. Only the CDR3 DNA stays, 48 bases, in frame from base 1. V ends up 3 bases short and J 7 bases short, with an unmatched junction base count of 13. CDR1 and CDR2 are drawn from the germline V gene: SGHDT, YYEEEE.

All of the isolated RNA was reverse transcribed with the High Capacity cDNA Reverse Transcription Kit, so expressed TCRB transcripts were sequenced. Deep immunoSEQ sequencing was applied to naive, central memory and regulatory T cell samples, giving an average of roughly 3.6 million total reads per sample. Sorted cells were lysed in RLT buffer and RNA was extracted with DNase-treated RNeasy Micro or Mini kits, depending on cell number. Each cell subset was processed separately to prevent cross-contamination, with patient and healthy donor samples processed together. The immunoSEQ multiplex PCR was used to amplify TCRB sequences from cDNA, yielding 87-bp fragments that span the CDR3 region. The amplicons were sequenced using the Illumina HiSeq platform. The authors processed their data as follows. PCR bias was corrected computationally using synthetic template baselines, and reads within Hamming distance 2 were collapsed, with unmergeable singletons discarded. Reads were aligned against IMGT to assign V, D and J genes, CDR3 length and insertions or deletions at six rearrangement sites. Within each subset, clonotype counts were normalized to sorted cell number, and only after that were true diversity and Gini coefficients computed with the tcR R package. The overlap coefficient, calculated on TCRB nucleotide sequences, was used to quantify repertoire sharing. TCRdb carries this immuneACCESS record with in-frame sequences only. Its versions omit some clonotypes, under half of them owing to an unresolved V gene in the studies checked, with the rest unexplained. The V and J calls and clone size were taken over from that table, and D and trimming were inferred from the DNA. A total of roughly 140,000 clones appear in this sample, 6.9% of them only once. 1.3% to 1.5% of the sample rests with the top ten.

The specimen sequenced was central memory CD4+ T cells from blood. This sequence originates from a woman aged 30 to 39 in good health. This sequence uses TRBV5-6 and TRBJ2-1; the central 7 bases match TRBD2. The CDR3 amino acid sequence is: CASSSKTGFSGNEQFF. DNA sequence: TGTGCCAGCAGCTCCAAGACGGGTTTTAGCGGGAATGAGCAGTTCTTC.